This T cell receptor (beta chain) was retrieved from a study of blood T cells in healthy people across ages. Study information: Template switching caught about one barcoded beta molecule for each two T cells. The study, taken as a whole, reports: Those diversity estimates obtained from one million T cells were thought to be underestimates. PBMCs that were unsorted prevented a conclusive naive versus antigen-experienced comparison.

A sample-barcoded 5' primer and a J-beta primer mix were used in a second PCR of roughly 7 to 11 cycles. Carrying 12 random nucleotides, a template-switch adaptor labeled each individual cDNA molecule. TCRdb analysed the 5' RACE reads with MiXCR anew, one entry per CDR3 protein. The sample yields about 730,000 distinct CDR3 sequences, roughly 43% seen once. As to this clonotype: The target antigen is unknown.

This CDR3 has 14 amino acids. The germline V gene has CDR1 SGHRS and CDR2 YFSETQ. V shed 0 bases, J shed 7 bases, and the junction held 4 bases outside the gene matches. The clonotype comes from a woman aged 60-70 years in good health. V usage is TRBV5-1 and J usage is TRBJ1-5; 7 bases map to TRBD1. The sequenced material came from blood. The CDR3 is CASSLGKQGQPQHF. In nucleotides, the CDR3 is TGCGCCAGCAGCTTGGGGAAACAGGGGCAGCCCCAGCATTTT.